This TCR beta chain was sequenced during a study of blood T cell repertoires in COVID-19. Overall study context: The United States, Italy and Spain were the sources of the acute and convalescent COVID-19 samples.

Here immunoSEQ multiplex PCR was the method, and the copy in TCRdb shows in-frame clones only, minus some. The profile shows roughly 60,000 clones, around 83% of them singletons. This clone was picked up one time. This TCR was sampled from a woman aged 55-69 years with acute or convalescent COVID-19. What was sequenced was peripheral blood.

CDR3: CASSRGTEAFF. The CDR3 nucleotides are TGTGCCAGCAGTCGAGGGACTGAAGCTTTCTTT. This sequence joins TRBV2 and TRBJ1-1; D is ambiguous. Trimming cost V 5 bases and J 5 bases, with 6 bases left between them. The CDR3 covers 11 residues. CDR1 SNHLY and CDR2 FYNNEI come from the germline V gene. The complete variable domain, with remaining parts taken from reference TRBV2 and TRBJ1-1, reads EPEVTQTPSHQVTQMGQEVILRCVPISNHLYFYWYRQILGQKVEFLVSFYNNEISEKSEIFDDQFSVERPDGSNFTLKIRSTKLEDSAMYFCASSRGTEAFFGQGTRLTVV.